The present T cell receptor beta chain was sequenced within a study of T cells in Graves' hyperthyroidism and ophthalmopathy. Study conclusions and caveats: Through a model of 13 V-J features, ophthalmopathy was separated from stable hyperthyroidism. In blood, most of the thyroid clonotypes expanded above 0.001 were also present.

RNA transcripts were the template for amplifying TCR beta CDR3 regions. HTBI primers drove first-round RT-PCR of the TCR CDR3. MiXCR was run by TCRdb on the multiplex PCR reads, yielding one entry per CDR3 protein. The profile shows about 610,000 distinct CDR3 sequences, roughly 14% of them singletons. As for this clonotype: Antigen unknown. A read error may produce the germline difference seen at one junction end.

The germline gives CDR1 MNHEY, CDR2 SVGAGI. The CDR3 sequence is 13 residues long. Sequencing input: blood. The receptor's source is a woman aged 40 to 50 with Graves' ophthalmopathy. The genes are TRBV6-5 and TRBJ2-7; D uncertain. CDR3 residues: CASSYVGFYAQYF. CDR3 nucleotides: TGTGCCAGCAGTTACGTGGGGTTCTACGCGCAGTACTTC.